A single sample gave rise to the 14 T cell receptor beta chains below, sequenced in a study of blood T cells in healthy people across ages. Using a J-beta primer mix together with a sample-barcoded 5' primer, a second PCR was run for roughly 6 to 11 cycles. TCRdb itself ran the 5' RACE reads through MiXCR, one entry per CDR3 protein. Among about 620,000 distinct CDR3 sequences listed, about 21% were seen once. The material sequenced was blood. Receptors were obtained from a man between 65 and 79 years old in good health.

The gene calls are TRBV5-6 and TRBJ1-4, with D maybe TRBD1 (6 bases). The V gene lost 3 bases and the J gene lost 1 base, with 13 bases spanning the gap. Germline CDR1 SGHDT, CDR2 YYEEEE. The CDR3 has 16 amino acids. In DNA, the CDR3 is TGTGCCAGCAGCTCTAAGGGGGGAAGAACTAATGAAAAACTGTTTTTT. It is translated as CASSSKGGRTNEKLFF.

J is TRBJ2-7 and V is TRBV6-1; perhaps TRBD2 as D (5 bases). Germline V gene lookup returns CDR1 MNHNS and CDR2 SASEGT. V lost 2 bases, J lost 6 bases, and 23 bases lay in between. CDR3 size: 17 residues. The CDR3 DNA sequence: TGTGCCAGCAGTGAATTTCCGTTCGGGGTACTCCTAGGCGAGCAGTACTTC. It yields the protein CASSEFPFGVLLGEQYF.

The chain employs TRBV25-1 and TRBJ2-3; D possibly matches TRBD1 or TRBD2 (5 bases each). The CDR3 has 16 residues. CDR1 and CDR2 from the germline V gene are MGHDK and SYGVNS. V lost 1 base to trimming and J lost 4 bases, with 15 bases between them. The CDR3 region is CASSESLGVVADTQYF. The CDR3 bases are TGTGCCAGCAGTGAATCCTTGGGGGTCGTTGCAGATACGCAGTATTTT. The entire variable domain, with the rest obtained from reference TRBV25-1 and TRBJ2-3, is as follows: EADIYQTPRYLVIGTGKKITLECSQTMGHDKMYWYQQDPGMELHLIHYSYGVNSTEKGDLSSESTVSRIRTEHFPLTLESARPSHTSQYLCASSESLGVVADTQYFGPGTRLTVL.

Turning to this clonotype: A much larger clone sits a single nucleotide away, making a read error possible. This chain joins TRBV7-9 and TRBJ2-1; no firm D call. Germline V gene sequence: CDR1 SEHNR, CDR2 FQNEAQ (reference sequence). The CDR3 is 13 residues long. V shed 5 bases and J shed 7 bases, with 12 bases lying between them. The CDR3 DNA follows: TGTGCCAGCAGCCCCACCCCCGGAAATGAGCAGTTCTTC. Amino acid sequence: CASSPTPGNEQFF.

The chain uses TRBV7-2 and TRBJ2-5, with D possibly being TRBD1 (5 bases). V lost 0 bases to trimming and J lost 11 bases, with 10 bases between them. The CDR3 is 12 amino acids. The germline V gene has CDR1 SGHTA and CDR2 FQGNSA. The CDR3 reads CASSLAGQGQYF. The CDR3 DNA reads as TGTGCCAGCAGCTTAGCAGGACAAGGGCAGTACTTC.

The chain carries TRBV4-1 and TRBJ1-1, with 7 bases identical to TRBD1. Trimming took 2 bases from V and 2 from J; bases not matched to a gene: 8. The germline CDR1 and CDR2 sequences are MGHRA and YSYEKL. The CDR3 is 16 residues long. DNA of the CDR3: TGCGCCAGCAGCCAACCTGAGGAGGGGGCTAACACTGAAGCTTTCTTT. Translated, it gives CASSQPEEGANTEAFF.

The V call is TRBV12-3 or TRBV12-4, the J call TRBJ1-4; possible D gene TRBD1, 5 bases. Trimming removed 6 bases from V and 0 bases from J, with 8 bases in between. This CDR3 contains 14 residues. The CDR3 DNA is TGTGCCAGCAGACCGACAGCAACTAATGAAAAACTGTTTTTT. This codes for CASRPTATNEKLFF.

The gene calls are TRBV2 and TRBJ1-6, with D hard to call. Trimming removed 4 bases at V and 10 bases at J, with 8 bases between. There are 12 residues in the CDR3. Germline V lookup: CDR1 SNHLY, CDR2 FYNNEI. CDR3 residues: CASSGEGSPLHF. The CDR3 nucleotides are TGTGCCAGCAGTGGAGAAGGATCACCCCTCCACTTT.

V is TRBV7-2 and J is TRBJ2-3, with 7 bases lining up with TRBD2. Per germline, CDR1 SGHTA and CDR2 FQGNSA. The V and J ends lost 0 bases and 14 bases, in that order; junction bases with no gene match: 5. The CDR3 contains 12 residues. The DNA of the CDR3 is TGTGCCAGCAGCTTAGCGCGGGAGTTACCGTATTTT. Translated, it gives CASSLARELPYF.

The rearrangement uses TRBV5-8 and TRBJ2-5; 9 nucleotides agree with TRBD1. The J call may be wrong; the DNA end is better matched by TRBJ2-7. Germline CDR1 is SGHTS and CDR2 is YDEGEE. CDR3 size: 16 residues. CDR3 DNA sequence: TGTGCCAGCAGCTACTGGGGGACAGGGCAAACAGACGAGCAGTACTTC. The encoded protein is CASSYWGTGQTDEQYF.

DNA for the CDR3: TGCGCCAGCAGCCAAGTCGGGACAGTAGCCAAAAACATTCAGTACTTC. Translated, it gives CASSQVGTVAKNIQYF. The chain employs TRBV4-1 and TRBJ2-4; the match to TRBD1 covers 7 bases. Germline values: CDR1 MGHRA, CDR2 YSYEKL. This CDR3 has 16 residues. J gave up 0 bases and V 1 base, and 3 bases lay outside the gene matches.

CDR3 in DNA: TGCGCCAGCAGCCAACCGGGACTAGCGATAGATACGCAGTATTTT. Residues: CASSQPGLAIDTQYF. J is TRBJ2-3 and V is TRBV4-1; TRBD2 matches at 10 bases. CDR1 and CDR2 from the germline V gene are MGHRA and YSYEKL. V shed 2 bases and J 5 bases; nucleotides not matched to a gene: 4. The CDR3 spans 15 residues.

Many counts were recorded for this clonotype. V gene TRBV29-1 combines with J gene TRBJ2-1, with D possibly being TRBD2 (5 bases). In germline, CDR1 is SQVTM, CDR2 ANQGSEA. This CDR3 region has 14 residues. Between the trimmed V and J ends, which lost 2 bases and 0 bases, there was a span of 8 bases. CDR3 protein: CSVETGSSYNEQFF. The CDR3 DNA is TGCAGCGTTGAAACGGGGAGCTCCTACAATGAGCAGTTCTTC.

This chain links TRBV20-1 with TRBJ1-4, with no clear D. The CDR3 runs to 16 residues. Germline values: CDR1 DFQATT, CDR2 SNEGSKA (reference sequence). Trimming left V 0 bases short and J 0 bases short, with 11 bases between. The CDR3 is CSARDSARATNEKLFF. CDR3 DNA: TGCAGTGCTAGAGATTCGGCCAGAGCAACTAATGAAAAACTGTTTTTT.